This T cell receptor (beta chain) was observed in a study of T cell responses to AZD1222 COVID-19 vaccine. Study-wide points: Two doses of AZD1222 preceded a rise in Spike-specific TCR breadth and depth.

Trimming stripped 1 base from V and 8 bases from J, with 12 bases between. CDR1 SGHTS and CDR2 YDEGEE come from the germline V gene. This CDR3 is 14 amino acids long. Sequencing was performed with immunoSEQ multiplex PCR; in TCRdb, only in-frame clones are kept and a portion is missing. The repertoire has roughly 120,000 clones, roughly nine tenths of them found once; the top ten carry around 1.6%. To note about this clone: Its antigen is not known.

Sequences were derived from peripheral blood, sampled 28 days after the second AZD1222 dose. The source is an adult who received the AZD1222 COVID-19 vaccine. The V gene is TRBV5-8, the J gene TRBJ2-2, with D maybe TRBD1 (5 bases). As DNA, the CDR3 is TGTGCCAGCAGCTTGTTAAAGGGGTCGGGGGAGCTGTTTTTT. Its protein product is CASSLLKGSGELFF.